These T cell receptor beta chains were read from a single sample in a study of T cell repertoires in cytomegalovirus infection. No antigen has been assigned to these receptors. TCRdb reprocessed the reads via MiXCR and lists one record per CDR3 protein. This sample has hundreds of thousands of distinct CDR3 sequences, with about 42% found just once. Sample: cultured PBMCs, taken from culture after CMV antigen stimulation. These receptors all come from a human donor in good health (CMV status not recorded). Some clones in this sample may be carry-over from other donors' samples. The CDR3 runs from the conserved cysteine through the conserved F or W. D genes are given only for firm matches. Rows may omit the clone size; those that give it use once, few, many or a size class.

TRBD2	TRBV7-2	once	TRBJ2-3	TGTGCCAGCAGCTTGAGCGGGGGGGCCGGGTTGGATACGCAGTATTTT	CASSLSGGAGLDTQYF
NA	TRBV20-1	NA	TRBJ1-6	TGCAGTGCTAGAGCCAGCGGTTATAATTCACCCCTCCACTTT	CSARASGYNSPLHF
NA	TRBV10-3	few	TRBJ2-5	TGTGCCATCAGGCCACAAGGTGGGATCCAAGAGACCCAGTACTTC	CAIRPQGGIQETQYF
NA	TRBV7-2	NA	TRBJ2-5	TGTGCCAGCAGTTTATCCTTCCAAGAGACCCAGTACTTC	CASSLSFQETQYF
NA	TRBV29-1	NA	TRBJ2-7	TGCAGCGTTGAAGAACAGGGCTACGAGCAGTACTTC	CSVEEQGYEQYF
NA	TRBV7-9	NA	TRBJ1-2	TGTGCCAGCAGCGACGGGCTCAGGGGATATGGCTACACCTTC	CASSDGLRGYGYTF
NA	TRBV10-3	NA	TRBJ1-1	TGTGCCATCAGTGAGGCCGGTGGAGCCACTGAAGCTTTCTTT	CAISEAGGATEAFF
NA	TRBV7-8	NA	TRBJ2-5	TGTGCCAGCAGCTTAGCGGATAGTGGGAACGGAGAGACCCAGTACTTC	CASSLADSGNGETQYF
TRBD2	TRBV6-5	NA	TRBJ2-7	TGTGCCAGCAGTTACTCCGGGACTAGCGGGAGTTACGAGCAGTACTTC	CASSYSGTSGSYEQYF
NA	TRBV6-2/TRBV6-3	few	TRBJ2-5	TGTGCCAGCAGTTACGGTACAGCCGATTCTTGGACCCAGTACTTC	CASSYGTADSWTQYF
NA	TRBV7-2	few	TRBJ2-2	TGTGCCAGCAGCTTAGCTGTCTCCGGGGAGCTGTTTTTT	CASSLAVSGELFF
NA	TRBV11-2	NA	TRBJ1-3	TGTGCCAGCAGAACCACAGCTGGGGGTGACACCATATATTTT	CASRTTAGGDTIYF